This TCR beta chain was identified during a study of Ad26.COV2.S vaccination and SARS-CoV-2 variants. Looking at the study overall: Enrollment placed the donor in the COV1001 Ad26.COV2.S trial arm. Doses of Ad26.COV2.S were injected into muscle once or twice, 56 days apart.

V shed 2 bases and J 4 bases; nucleotides not matched to a gene: 4. The CDR3 runs 14 residues. Per germline, CDR1 MNHEY and CDR2 SVGAGI. The sample's treatment: 19 received Ad26.COV2.S at low or high dose, single or two shots; 5 received placebo; per-sample allocation not given. All samples were drawn on day 63, counting from the first vaccine or placebo injection. TCRdb's table, derived via immunoSEQ multiplex PCR, lists solely in-frame clones and lacks some. In the table there are about 320,000 clones, around 90% of which are singletons. Sample: peripheral blood, taken in a trial of Ad26.COV2.S vaccine versus placebo. V and J are TRBV6-5 and TRBJ2-7, with TRBD1 identical over 8 bases. This receptor was identified in a person between 18 and 65 years old who received the Ad26.COV2.S COVID-19 vaccine or a placebo. CDR3 sequence (DNA): TGTGCCAGCAGTTACGGGACAGGTGATTACGAGCAGTACTTC. This sequence encodes CASSYGTGDYEQYF.